This T cell receptor beta chain derives from a study of T cell responses to AZD1222 COVID-19 vaccine. This CDR3 has 11 amino acids. V gave up 5 bases and J gave up 9 bases, with 10 bases separating them. Per germline, CDR1 SGHTA and CDR2 FQGNSA. Sequencing was performed with immunoSEQ multiplex PCR; in TCRdb, only in-frame clones are kept and a portion is missing. The sample contains 140,000 or so clones, approximately 85% of which appear only once. The source of this sequence is an adult who received the MenACWY meningococcal vaccine as a control. The chain recombines TRBV7-2 with TRBJ1-1, with D tentatively TRBD1 (5 bases). The input for sequencing was peripheral blood, taken 28 days after the second dose of the MenACWY control vaccine. The CDR3 spells CASSLGHQAFF. Written as DNA, the CDR3 is TGTGCCAGCAGCCTTGGACATCAAGCTTTCTTT. Full variable domain (missing parts from reference TRBV7-2 and TRBJ1-1): GAGVSQSPSNKVTEKGKDVELRCDPISGHTALYWYRQSLGQGLEFLIYFQGNSAPDKSGLPSDRFSAERTGGSVSTLTIQRTQQEDSAVYLCASSLGHQAFFGQGTRLTVV.